The entry below gives a single TCR beta chain sequence along with its context. As yet, its antigen is unknown. The record originates from a study of cytomegalovirus exposure and HLA in healthy donors. Regarding the study as a whole: In a later analysis, 15,000 to 20,000 TCR beta sequences were associated with HLA alleles at 0.05 false discovery rate. Associated with cytomegalovirus, according to the listing, were some 150 TCR beta chains.

J was trimmed by 6 bases and V by 2 bases; bases with no gene match: 8. CDR1 and CDR2 from the germline V gene are SGHKS and YYEKEE (reference sequence). The CDR3 runs to 14 residues. Amplification used 60 Vbeta primers and 13 Jbeta primers. Generated by immunoSEQ multiplex PCR, the TCRdb table keeps only in-frame clones and is missing some. The sample carries around 150,000 clones, approximately 83% recorded once. The V call is TRBV5-5, the J call TRBJ2-7; 7 nucleotides align to TRBD1. Source material: PBMCs. This clonotype was obtained from a male donor in good health and CMV-seronegative. Written as DNA, the CDR3 is TGTGCCAGCAGCTTTTCACAGGGGTCTAGCGAGCAGTACTTC. Protein: CASSFSQGSSEQYF.